The present T cell receptor (beta chain) was sequenced within a study of identical twins listed by TCRdb under 2016. For the wider study: The study deep-sequenced TCR alpha and beta repertoires from monozygotic twins, unrelated adults of various ages and cord blood to test whether fetal clonotypes persist. To rule out contamination, the twin experiments were replicated at different times with different library preparation protocols. Overall results and qualifications from the work: Because the same donors could not be followed over many years, the conclusions depended on cross-sectional statistical analysis. In monozygotic twins, recombination models systematically underestimated out-of-frame TCR alpha sharing, but the models matched the sharing seen between unrelated individuals. The excess sharing between twins in beta out-of-frame sequences was weaker because fewer shared sequences reduced the signal-to-noise ratio. Zero-insertion analyses could be partly confounded by invariant T cells such as MAIT and iNKT, although diverse VJ usage argued against such confounding for most clonotypes. Compared with coincidental sharing between unrelated individuals, out-of-frame TCR alpha sequences shared between twins showed an excess of sequences with low generation probability. Fewer insertions were carried by abundant cord blood beta clonotypes; a weaker similar trend was observed in young adult naive repertoires, while no such trend was observed in memory repertoires.

This clonotype occurred a few times. Its antigen remains unidentified. There are no base qualities to consult, and no much larger clone falls within one base. Libraries were built with 5' RACE. Sequencing was performed on an Illumina HiSeq 2000. A universal primer binding site was introduced by template switching, and a unique molecular identifier was present in the final cDNA, enabling accurate counting of TCR cDNA molecules. First-strand cDNA for TCR alpha and beta chains was synthesized from specific primers in the conserved constant-segment region. To control for contamination, every cDNA library carried two barcodes: a SMART-Mk sample barcode plus Illumina barcodes. Two successive PCR steps introduced TruSeq adapter sequences along with Illumina sample barcodes. The Illumina HiSeq platform was used with custom primers to sequence TCR alpha and beta cDNA libraries. In the authors' own workflow: Raw reads were processed with MiGEC to extract unique molecular identifiers, and MiXCR was used to determine CDR3 positions. For each individual, recombination models were inferred using an EM algorithm with the repgenHMM and IGoR tools. The analysis of shared clonotypes was done with the tcR package in R, with sharing normalized by the product of cloneset sizes. Out-of-frame nonproductive sequences were analyzed to study raw recombination free of thymic and clonal selection effects. TCRdb cleaned the public reads at Q25 with fastp, built clones with MiXCR and kept in-frame beta chains. Every entry covers one CDR3 protein and lists the most common genes and DNA from its rows. The V and J calls shown here were made by TCRdb, not taken from the authors' results. Here the sample has hundreds of thousands of distinct CDR3 sequences; 18% occur a single time. 10% to 15% of the sample is taken by the ten largest.

Every donor in the study was a healthy Caucasian. Three pairs of female monozygotic twins, all aged roughly 18 to 29 years, were included in the twin cohort. Peripheral blood mononuclear cells were the source from which RNA for the TCR libraries was isolated. These data also formed part of another study, on T cells expressing NK-cell markers. The second study, in turn, reports: TCR beta-chain repertoires were profiled in sorted CD3+CD56+NKG2C+, CD3+CD56+NKG2C- and CD3+CD56-NKG2C+ T-cell subsets from several donors. Among the eight sequenced donors, only one was HCMV-seronegative, while the other seven were HCMV-seropositive. In several experiments an anti-gammadeltaTCR antibody was added to restrict sorting to alphabetaTCR-expressing T cells. In several donors, the dominant CD3+CD56+NKG2C+ clonotypes were found to rank among the top 10 CD8+ clonotypes and to make up about 1.0-7.0% of CD8+ T cells. Those dominant clonotypes were again the most abundant among CD3+CD56-NKG2C+ cells in a few donors, at about 25-60.1%. Whether the expanded NKG2C-expressing T cell clones were specific for HCMV antigens remained unclear. The eight sequenced donors were randomly selected healthy volunteers, three men and five women. HCMV-specific IgG was detected in serum with a commercial ELISA kit to determine HCMV serostatus. For about 6 donors, bulk peripheral blood T-cell repertoires were additionally sequenced from unsorted PBMC. MIGEC handled demultiplexing of the reads and grouping by UMI, while MiTCR was used to assemble and quantify clonotypes. Only TCR cDNA sequences supported by at least two reads were kept to exclude erroneous sequences. The tcR package was used for downstream repertoire analysis, and clonotypes were matched between fractions using CDR3 nucleotide sequence together with V segment. VDJmatch was used to annotate antigen specificity against VDJdb, with one amino acid substitution in CDR3 allowed.

This TCR was sampled from a young woman in good health. The sequenced sample consisted of PBMCs.

The DNA sequence is as follows: TGCAGTGCCACCCCTCCCGCGACAGGGCCTAAATACGAGCAGTACTTC. This is translated as CSATPPATGPKYEQYF. The sequence is built from TRBV20-1 and TRBJ2-7; 7 of the junction bases match TRBD1. V lost 6 bases and J lost 4 bases, and the count of bases not matched to a germline gene is 18. The germline V gene (reference sequence) provides CDR1 DFQATT and CDR2 SNEGSKA. From the cysteine through the phenylalanine, the CDR3 covers 16 amino acids. Solely the CDR3 DNA is kept, with 48 bases framed from the first base.